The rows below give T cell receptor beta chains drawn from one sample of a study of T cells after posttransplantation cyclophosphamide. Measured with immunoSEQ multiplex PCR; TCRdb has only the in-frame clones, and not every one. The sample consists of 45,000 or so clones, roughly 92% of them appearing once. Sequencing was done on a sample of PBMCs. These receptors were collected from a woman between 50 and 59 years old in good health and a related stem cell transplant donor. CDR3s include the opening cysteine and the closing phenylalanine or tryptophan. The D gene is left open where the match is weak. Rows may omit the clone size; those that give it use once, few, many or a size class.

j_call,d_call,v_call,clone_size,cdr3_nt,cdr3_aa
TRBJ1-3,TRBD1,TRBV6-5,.,TGTGCCAGCAGTTACGCAGGGGGCGGCCCTGGAAACACCATATATTTT,CASSYAGGGPGNTIYF
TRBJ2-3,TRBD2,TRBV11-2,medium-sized,TGTGCCAGCAGCAGAGCTAGCGGTAGCACAGATACGCAGTATTTT,CASSRASGSTDTQYF
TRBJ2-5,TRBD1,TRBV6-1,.,TGTGCCAGCAGTGCGTCAGGGGGCTCCCAAGAGACCCAGTACTTC,CASSASGGSQETQYF
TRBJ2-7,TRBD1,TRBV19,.,TGTGCCAGTAGTATAGGGCAGGGGGCCTACGAGCAGTACTTC,CASSIGQGAYEQYF
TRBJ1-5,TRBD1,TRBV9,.,TGTGCCAGCAGCCCCAAGACAGGGGACAATCAGCCCCAGCATTTT,CASSPKTGDNQPQHF
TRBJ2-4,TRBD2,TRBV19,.,TGTGCCAGTAGTATGGGTAGCGGGAGGGCCCAGAACATTCAGTACTTC,CASSMGSGRAQNIQYF
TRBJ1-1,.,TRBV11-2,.,TGTGCCAGCAGCTTAGATTTCATAACAACTGAAGCTTTCTTT,CASSLDFITTEAFF
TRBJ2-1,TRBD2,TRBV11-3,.,TGTGCCAGCAGCACCAAAACTAGCGGGAGTGGGGGTGAGCAGTTCTTC,CASSTKTSGSGGEQFF
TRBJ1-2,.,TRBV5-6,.,TGTGCCAGCAGCTTCCCTGACGGGGGGGCGCGCGGCTACACCTTC,CASSFPDGGARGYTF
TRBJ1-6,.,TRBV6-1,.,TGTGCCAGCGAGATTAAGGGGTATAATTCACCCCTCCACTTT,CASEIKGYNSPLHF
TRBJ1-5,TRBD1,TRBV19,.,TGTGCCAGTAGTCCTTCAAGACAGGGGTTACAGCCCCAGCATTTT,CASSPSRQGLQPQHF
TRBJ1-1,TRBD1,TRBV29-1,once,TGCAGCGTTGAGCGGACAGGGGTGGGCACTGAAGCTTTCTTT,CSVERTGVGTEAFF
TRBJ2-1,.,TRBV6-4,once,TGTGCCAGCAGTGACTCAACGGGAGTTGACAATGAGCAGTTCTTC,CASSDSTGVDNEQFF
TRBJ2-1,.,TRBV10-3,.,TGTGCCATCAGTGTGGGGGCCGCAATTTACAATGAGCAGTTCTTC,CAISVGAAIYNEQFF
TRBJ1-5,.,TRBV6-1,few,TGTGCCAGCAGTGAAGGAGGGCGCAATCAGCCCCAGCATTTT,CASSEGGRNQPQHF
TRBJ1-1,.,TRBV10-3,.,TGTGCCATCAACGGGGGGGCGCGGACTGAAGCTTTCTTT,CAINGGARTEAFF
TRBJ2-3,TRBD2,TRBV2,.,TGTGCCAGCGGGGGGGGGTTAGCAGATACGCAGTATTTT,CASGGGLADTQYF
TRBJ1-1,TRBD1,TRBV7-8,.,TGTGCCAGCAGCTTAACAGGGGTTGGAGCTTTCTTT,CASSLTGVGAFF
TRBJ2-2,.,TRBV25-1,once,TGTGCCAGCACGGGGGATACCGGGGAGCTGTTTTTT,CASTGDTGELFF
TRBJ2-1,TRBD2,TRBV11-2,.,TGTGCCAGCAGCTCGTCTAGCGGGGACCACAATGAGCAGTTCTTC,CASSSSSGDHNEQFF
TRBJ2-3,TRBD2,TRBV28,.,TGTGCCAGCGAACGAATAGCGGGAGGCACAGATACGCAGTATTTT,CASERIAGGTDTQYF
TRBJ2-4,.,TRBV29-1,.,TGCAGCGTTACCCCTCCCGAACGGGGTAAAAACATTCAGTACTTC,CSVTPPERGKNIQYF
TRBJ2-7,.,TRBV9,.,TGTGCCAGCAGCGTAGGTCGAGGGGACACCTACGAGCAGTACTTC,CASSVGRGDTYEQYF
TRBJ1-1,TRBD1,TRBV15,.,TGTGCCACCAGCGGGGGACAGACAAGAATCAGAACTGAAGCTTTCTTT,CATSGGQTRIRTEAFF
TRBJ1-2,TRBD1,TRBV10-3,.,TGTGCCAGCAGTGAAGCCCCAGAAGGGGGCATTGGCTACACCTTC,CASSEAPEGGIGYTF
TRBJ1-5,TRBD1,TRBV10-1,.,TGCGCCAGCAGTGAGTCGACAGGGAAAACCTCAGGGGCCCAGCATTTT,CASSESTGKTSGAQHF
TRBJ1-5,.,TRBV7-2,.,TGTGCCAGCAGCTTATGGGCACAGTATAGCAATCAGCCCCAGCATTTT,CASSLWAQYSNQPQHF
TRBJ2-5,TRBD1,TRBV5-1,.,TGCGCCAGCAGCTTTGGGGACAGGGGGCATCTTGAGACCCAGTACTTC,CASSFGDRGHLETQYF
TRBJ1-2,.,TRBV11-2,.,TGTGCCAGCAGCCTCAGACTAGACTATGGCTACACCTTC,CASSLRLDYGYTF
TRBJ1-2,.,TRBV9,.,TGTGCCAGCACCTACATCGAGGGTACAGGGAACGGCTACACCTTC,CASTYIEGTGNGYTF
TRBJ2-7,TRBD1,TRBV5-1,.,TGCGCCAGCAGTTTTTCCGGGACAGGTCTCTACGAGCAGTACTTC,CASSFSGTGLYEQYF
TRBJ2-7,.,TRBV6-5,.,TGTGCCAGCAGCCGGGACTCATACGAGCAGTACTTC,CASSRDSYEQYF
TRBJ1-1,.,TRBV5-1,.,TGCGCCAGCAGCCCTCCTGGGGGGGGAGGAAGGAAGAACACTGAAGCTTTCTTT,CASSPPGGGGRKNTEAFF
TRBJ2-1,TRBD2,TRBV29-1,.,TGCAGCCAAGACGGGGGGTCCCTCTACAATGAGCAGTTCTTC,CSQDGGSLYNEQFF
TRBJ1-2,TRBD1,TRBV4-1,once,TGCGCCAGCAAGGGACAGGGGAGGATCGGCTATGGCTACACCTTC,CASKGQGRIGYGYTF
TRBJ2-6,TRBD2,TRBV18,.,TGTGCCAGCCCCCTACGCCGGGGGGACTCTGGGGCCAACGTCCTGACTTTC,CASPLRRGDSGANVLTF
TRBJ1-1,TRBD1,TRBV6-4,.,TGTGCCAGCAGTGTCTCCGGGACAGGGAGGGCTGAAGCTTTCTTT,CASSVSGTGRAEAFF